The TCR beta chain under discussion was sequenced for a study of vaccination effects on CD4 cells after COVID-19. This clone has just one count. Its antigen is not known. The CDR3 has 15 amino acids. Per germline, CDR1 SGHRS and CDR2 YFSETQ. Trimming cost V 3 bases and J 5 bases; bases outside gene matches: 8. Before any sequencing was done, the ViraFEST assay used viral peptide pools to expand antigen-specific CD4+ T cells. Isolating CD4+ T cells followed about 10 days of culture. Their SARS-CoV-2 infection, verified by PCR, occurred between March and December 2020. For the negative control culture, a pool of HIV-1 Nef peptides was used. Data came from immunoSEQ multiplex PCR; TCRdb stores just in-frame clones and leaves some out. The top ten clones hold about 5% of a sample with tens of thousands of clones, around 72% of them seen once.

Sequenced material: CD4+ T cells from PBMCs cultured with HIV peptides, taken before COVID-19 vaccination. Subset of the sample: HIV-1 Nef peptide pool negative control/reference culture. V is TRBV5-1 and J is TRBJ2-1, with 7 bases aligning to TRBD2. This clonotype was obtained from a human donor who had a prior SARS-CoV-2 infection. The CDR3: CASSYWTSDNNEQFF. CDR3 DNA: TGCGCCAGCAGCTATTGGACTAGTGATAACAATGAGCAGTTCTTC.